This TCR beta chain was obtained from a study of T cell changes during pregnancy in multiple sclerosis (dated by TCRdb to about 2019). For the study in its entirety: The study looked at changes in the T cell repertoire across pregnancy in women with multiple sclerosis.

To prepare the library, the immunoSEQ multiplex PCR assay was applied. The table comes from immuneACCESS by way of TCRdb, which keeps in-frame sequences with V and J called. Part of the clones is missing from these tables; in studies checked, under half for an unresolved V gene and the rest for unknown reasons. In this sample the table shows about 44,000 clones, roughly 92% of which occur a single time. The ten largest clones take up roughly 0.61% of the sample. The germline V gene (reference sequence) specifies GTSNPN as CDR1 and SVGIG as CDR2. V loses 0 bases at its end and J loses 5 bases; junction bases beyond the gene matches: 12. The CDR3 spans 17 residues, from the cysteine through the phenylalanine. The CDR3 DNA has 51 bases and is translated from base 1. This clone was seen only once. Its antigen target is currently unknown. Per-base quality was not reported, and no clone a single base away is much larger than it.

The chain is assembled from TRBV30 and TRBJ2-5; a stretch of 10 junction bases matches TRBD2. Specimen: CD4+ T cells from peripheral blood mononuclear cells, collected in the first trimester of pregnancy. The sequence derives from a female donor with multiple sclerosis, enrolled in a pregnancy study. The DNA sequence is TGTGCCTGGAGTGTACATGGAGCGGGAGGGCCGGAGGAGACCCAGTACTTC. This gives the protein CAWSVHGAGGPEETQYF.